Sequencing of this T cell receptor beta chain was carried out in a study of blood T cell repertoires in COVID-19. Turning to the study itself: Collection of acute and convalescent COVID-19 samples took place in the United States, Italy and Spain. The analysed material was cDNA or gDNA that came from T cells, B-cell-depleted T cells, or PBMCs.

Germline V lookup: CDR1 MDHEN, CDR2 SYDVKM. The CDR3 covers 13 residues. V lost 6 bases to trimming and J lost 5 bases, with 13 bases between them. Original handling: Reference gene primer amplification in the assay estimated nucleated cell counts. TCRdb's table, derived via immunoSEQ multiplex PCR, lists solely in-frame clones and lacks some. V, J and clone size are those of that table, while D and trimming were read from the DNA. This table has 95,000 to 100,000 clones, approximately 80% appearing once. The gene calls are TRBV28 and TRBJ1-1; maybe TRBD1 (6 bases). The sequence came from a human donor in a cohort sampled during active COVID-19. Material for sequencing was peripheral blood. The CDR3 sequence: CASRSTGRTEAFF. The CDR3 DNA follows: TGTGCCAGCAGGAGTACAGGGCGAACTGAAGCTTTCTTT. Supplemented by reference TRBV28 and TRBJ1-1, the full variable domain reads DVKVTQSSRYLVKRTGEKVFLECVQDMDHENMFWYRQDPGLGLRLIYFSYDVKMKEKGDIPEGYSVSREKKERFSLILESASTNQTSMYLCASRSTGRTEAFFGQGTRLTVV.